A few counts support the clone carrying this T cell receptor (beta chain). Its matching antigen is unknown. Use of 60 Vbeta and 13 Jbeta primers characterized the PCR. Repertoires were generated with immunoSEQ multiplex PCR, while TCRdb's copy carries only in-frame clones and drops some. The sample has more than 150,000 clones, less than 90% seen once. The length of the CDR3 is 12 residues. Trimming shortened V by 3 bases and J by 8 bases, and 11 bases separated the two germline ends. Germline CDR1 SGHNT, CDR2 YYREEE (reference sequence). The data were obtained in a study of cytomegalovirus exposure and HLA in healthy donors. Study summary: Findings of an earlier analysis included some 110 million unique TCR beta sequences from some 190 million T cells.

General observations from the study: Later analysis showed most CMV-associated TCR beta chains appearing HLA-restricted. Among TCR beta chains, those listed as cytomegalovirus-associated numbered about 150. Testing in vitro showed a few CMV-associated chains specific for CMV antigens.

Sample: PBMCs. The TCR comes from a girl in the first two years of life in good health and CMV-seronegative. V usage is TRBV5-4 and J usage is TRBJ1-1; TRBD1 might be the D (6 bases). Written as DNA, the CDR3 is TGTGCCAGCAGCTACGCAACAGGGGAAGCTTTCTTT. Amino acid sequence: CASSYATGEAFF.